This TCR beta chain appears in the sequencing data of a study of cytomegalovirus exposure and HLA in healthy donors. Study information: In a later analysis, the 120 or so validation repertoires were reported to have used the same platform as the roughly 610 first-cohort repertoires.

The CDR3 runs 15 residues. Germline trimming cut 5 bases from V and 4 bases from J; bases unmatched to any gene: 9. Germline V lookup: CDR1 SEHNR, CDR2 FQNEAQ (reference sequence). Assay used: immunoSEQ multiplex PCR; TCRdb lists only in-frame clones, some missing. The sample includes about 43,000 clones, 90% to 95% of them seen just once. The TCR originated in a man younger than 35 in good health and CMV-seronegative. The sample was PBMCs. V is TRBV7-9 and J is TRBJ1-1; 8 positions match TRBD1. CDR3 in DNA: TGTGCCAGCAGCCCGGGACAGGCCTGGGGCACTGAAGCTTTCTTT. It yields the protein CASSPGQAWGTEAFF.